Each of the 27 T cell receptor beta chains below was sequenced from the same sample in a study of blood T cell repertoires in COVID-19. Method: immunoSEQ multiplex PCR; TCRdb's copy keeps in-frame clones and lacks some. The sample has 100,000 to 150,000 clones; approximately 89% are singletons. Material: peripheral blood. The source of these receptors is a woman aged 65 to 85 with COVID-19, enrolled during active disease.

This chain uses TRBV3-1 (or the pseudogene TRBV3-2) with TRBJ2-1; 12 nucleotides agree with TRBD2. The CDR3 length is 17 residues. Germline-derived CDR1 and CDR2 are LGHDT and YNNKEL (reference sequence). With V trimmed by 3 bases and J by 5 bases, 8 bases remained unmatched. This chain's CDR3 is CASSHQGTSGPNNEQFF. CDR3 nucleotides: TGTGCCAGCAGCCACCAGGGGACTAGCGGGCCAAACAATGAGCAGTTCTTC.

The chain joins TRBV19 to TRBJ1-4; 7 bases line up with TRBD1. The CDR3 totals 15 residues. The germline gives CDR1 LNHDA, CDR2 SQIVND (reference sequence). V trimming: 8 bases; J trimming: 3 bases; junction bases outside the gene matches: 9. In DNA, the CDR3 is TGTGCCAGTGGAACAGGGGCGGCGGCTAATGAAAAACTGTTTTTT. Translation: CASGTGAAANEKLFF.

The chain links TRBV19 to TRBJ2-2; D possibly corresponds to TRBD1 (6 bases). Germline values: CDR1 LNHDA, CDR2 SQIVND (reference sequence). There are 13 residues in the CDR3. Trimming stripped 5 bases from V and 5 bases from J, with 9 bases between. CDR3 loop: CASSHRVTGELFF. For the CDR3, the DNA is TGTGCCAGTAGTCACAGGGTGACCGGGGAGCTGTTTTTT.

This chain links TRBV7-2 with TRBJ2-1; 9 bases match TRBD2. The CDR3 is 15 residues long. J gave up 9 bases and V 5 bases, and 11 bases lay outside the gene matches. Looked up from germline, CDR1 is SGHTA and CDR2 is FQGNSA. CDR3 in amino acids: CASSPRGGQGGEQFF. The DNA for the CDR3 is TGTGCCAGCAGCCCGCGGGGGGGCCAGGGCGGTGAGCAGTTCTTC.

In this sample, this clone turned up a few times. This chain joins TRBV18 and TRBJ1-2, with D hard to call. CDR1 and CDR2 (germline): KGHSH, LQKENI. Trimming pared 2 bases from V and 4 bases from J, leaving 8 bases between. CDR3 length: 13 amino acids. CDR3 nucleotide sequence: TGTGCCAGCTCACCAAGCGGTGGCTATGGCTACACCTTC. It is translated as CASSPSGGYGYTF. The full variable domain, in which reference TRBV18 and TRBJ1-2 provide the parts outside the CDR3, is NAGVMQNPRHLVRRRGQEARLRCSPMKGHSHVYWYRQLPEEGLKFMVYLQKENIIDESGMPKERFSAEFPKEGPSILRIQQVVRGDSAAYFCASSPSGGYGYTFGSGTRLTVV.

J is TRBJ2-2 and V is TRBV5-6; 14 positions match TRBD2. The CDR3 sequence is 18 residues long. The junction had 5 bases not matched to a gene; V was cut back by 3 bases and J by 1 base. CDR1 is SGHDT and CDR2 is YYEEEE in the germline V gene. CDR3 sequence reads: CASSSGLAGALNTGELFF. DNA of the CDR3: TGTGCCAGCAGCTCGGGACTAGCGGGGGCCTTGAACACCGGGGAGCTGTTTTTT.

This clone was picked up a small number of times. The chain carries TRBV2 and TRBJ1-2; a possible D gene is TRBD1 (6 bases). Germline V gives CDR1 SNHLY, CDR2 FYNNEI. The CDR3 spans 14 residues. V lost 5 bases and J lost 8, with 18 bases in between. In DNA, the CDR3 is TGTGCCAGCAGTCTTACACGGGGGGCGCGGGGCTACACCTTC. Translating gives CASSLTRGARGYTF. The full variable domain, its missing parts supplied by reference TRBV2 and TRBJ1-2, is EPEVTQTPSHQVTQMGQEVILRCVPISNHLYFYWYRQILGQKVEFLVSFYNNEISEKSEIFDDQFSVERPDGSNFTLKIRSTKLEDSAMYFCASSLTRGARGYTFGSGTRLTVV.

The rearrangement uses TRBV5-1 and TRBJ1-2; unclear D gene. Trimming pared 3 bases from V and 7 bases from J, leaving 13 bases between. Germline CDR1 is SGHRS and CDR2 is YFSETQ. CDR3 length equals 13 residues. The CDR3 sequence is CASSSNNGGGYTF. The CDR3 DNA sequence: TGCGCCAGCAGCTCTAACAACGGCGGTGGCTACACCTTC.

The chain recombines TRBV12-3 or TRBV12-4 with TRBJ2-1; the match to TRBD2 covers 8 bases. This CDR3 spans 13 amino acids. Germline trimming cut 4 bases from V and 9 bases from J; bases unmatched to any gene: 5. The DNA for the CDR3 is TGTGCCAGCAGTTACGGACTAGCAGGTGAGCAGTTCTTC. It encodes CASSYGLAGEQFF.

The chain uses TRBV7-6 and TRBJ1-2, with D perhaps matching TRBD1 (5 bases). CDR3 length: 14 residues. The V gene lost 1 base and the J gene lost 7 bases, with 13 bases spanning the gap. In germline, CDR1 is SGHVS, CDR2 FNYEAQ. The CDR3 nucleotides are TGTGCCAGCAGCTTAGGGGGCGGTGGTAGTGGCTACACCTTC. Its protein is CASSLGGGGSGYTF.

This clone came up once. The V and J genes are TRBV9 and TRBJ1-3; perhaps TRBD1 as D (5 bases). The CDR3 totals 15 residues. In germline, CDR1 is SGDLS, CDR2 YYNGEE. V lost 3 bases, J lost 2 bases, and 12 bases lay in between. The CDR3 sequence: CASSDQGLTGNTIYF. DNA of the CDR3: TGTGCCAGCAGCGACCAGGGTTTAACTGGAAACACCATATATTTT.

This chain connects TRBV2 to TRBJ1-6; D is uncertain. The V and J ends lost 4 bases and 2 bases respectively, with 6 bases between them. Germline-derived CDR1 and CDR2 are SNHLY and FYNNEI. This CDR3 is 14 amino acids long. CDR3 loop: CASSVTAYNSPLHF. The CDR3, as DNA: TGTGCCAGCAGTGTTACAGCCTATAATTCACCCCTCCACTTT.

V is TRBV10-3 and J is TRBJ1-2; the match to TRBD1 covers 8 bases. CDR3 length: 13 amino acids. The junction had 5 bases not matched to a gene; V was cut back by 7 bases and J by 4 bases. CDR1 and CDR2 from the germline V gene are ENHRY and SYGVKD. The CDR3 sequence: CAINEDRVYGYTF. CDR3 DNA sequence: TGTGCCATCAACGAGGACAGGGTCTATGGCTACACCTTC.

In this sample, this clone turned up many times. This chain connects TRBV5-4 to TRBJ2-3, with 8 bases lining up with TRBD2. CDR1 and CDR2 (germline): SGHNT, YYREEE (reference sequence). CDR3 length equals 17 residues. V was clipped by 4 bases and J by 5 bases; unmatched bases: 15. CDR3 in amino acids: CASSGSGTSFRGDTQYF. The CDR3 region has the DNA TGTGCCAGCAGCGGTTCCGGGACTAGTTTCCGTGGAGATACGCAGTATTTT.

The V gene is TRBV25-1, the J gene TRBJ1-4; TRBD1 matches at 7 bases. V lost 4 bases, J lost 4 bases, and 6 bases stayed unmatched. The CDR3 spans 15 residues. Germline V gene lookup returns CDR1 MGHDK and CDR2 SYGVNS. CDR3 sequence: CASSAQTGFNEKLFF. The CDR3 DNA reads TGTGCCAGCAGTGCCCAGACAGGGTTTAATGAAAAACTGTTTTTT.

The CDR3: CASSSMTSGGSNTGELFF. CDR3 bases: TGTGCCAGCAGTTCTATGACTAGCGGGGGTTCAAACACCGGGGAGCTGTTTTTT. The V and J genes are TRBV2 and TRBJ2-2; 12 bases agree with TRBD2. V dropped 5 bases and J dropped 2; count of bases not matched to a gene: 9. The CDR3 has 18 amino acids. Germline CDR1 is SNHLY and CDR2 is FYNNEI. Full variable domain (rest looked up from reference TRBV2 and TRBJ2-2): EPEVTQTPSHQVTQMGQEVILRCVPISNHLYFYWYRQILGQKVEFLVSFYNNEISEKSEIFDDQFSVERPDGSNFTLKIRSTKLEDSAMYFCASSSMTSGGSNTGELFFGEGSRLTVL.

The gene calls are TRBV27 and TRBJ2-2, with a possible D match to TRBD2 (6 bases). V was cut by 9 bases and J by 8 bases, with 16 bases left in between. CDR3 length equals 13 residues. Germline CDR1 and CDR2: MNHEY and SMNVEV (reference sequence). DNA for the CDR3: TGTGCCAGTGGGACTCAACTTCGGGGGGAGCTGTTTTTT. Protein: CASGTQLRGELFF.

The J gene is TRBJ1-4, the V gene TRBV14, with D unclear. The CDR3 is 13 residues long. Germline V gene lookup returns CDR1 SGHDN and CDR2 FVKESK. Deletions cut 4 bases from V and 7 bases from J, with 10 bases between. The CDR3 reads CASSPRYGEKLFF. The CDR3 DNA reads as TGTGCCAGCAGCCCCCGGTACGGTGAAAAACTGTTTTTT.

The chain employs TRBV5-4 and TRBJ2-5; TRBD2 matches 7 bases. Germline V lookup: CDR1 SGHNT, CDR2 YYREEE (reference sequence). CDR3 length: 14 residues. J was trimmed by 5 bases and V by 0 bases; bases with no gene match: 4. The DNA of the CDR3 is TGTGCCAGCAGCTTGGCCCTGCGGGGGGAGACCCAGTACTTC. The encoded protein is CASSLALRGETQYF.

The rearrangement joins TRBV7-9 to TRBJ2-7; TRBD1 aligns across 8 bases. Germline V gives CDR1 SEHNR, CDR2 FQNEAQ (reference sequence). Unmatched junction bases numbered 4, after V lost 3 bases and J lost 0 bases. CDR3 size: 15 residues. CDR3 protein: CASSFRQGPSYEQYF. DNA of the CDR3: TGTGCCAGCAGCTTCAGACAGGGGCCCTCCTACGAGCAGTACTTC.

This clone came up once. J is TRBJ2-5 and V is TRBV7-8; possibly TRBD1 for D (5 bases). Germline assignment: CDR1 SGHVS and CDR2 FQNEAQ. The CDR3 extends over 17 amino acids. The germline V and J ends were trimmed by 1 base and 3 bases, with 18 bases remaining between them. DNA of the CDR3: TGTGCCAGCAGCTTAGAAGTCCCTGGCAGGGTGGAAGAGACCCAGTACTTC. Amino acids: CASSLEVPGRVEETQYF.

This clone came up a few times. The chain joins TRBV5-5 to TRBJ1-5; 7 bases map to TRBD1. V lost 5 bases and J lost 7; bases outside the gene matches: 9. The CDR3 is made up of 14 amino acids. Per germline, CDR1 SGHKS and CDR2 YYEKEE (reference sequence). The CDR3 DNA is TGTGCCAGCAGTCAAGACAGGGCGGAACAGCCCCAGCATTTT. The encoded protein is CASSQDRAEQPQHF. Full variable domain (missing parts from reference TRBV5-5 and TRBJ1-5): DAGVTQSPTHLIKTRGQQVTLRCSPISGHKSVSWYQQVLGQGPQFIFQYYEKEERGRGNFPDRFSARQFPNYSSELNVNALLLGDSALYLCASSQDRAEQPQHFGDGTRLSIL.

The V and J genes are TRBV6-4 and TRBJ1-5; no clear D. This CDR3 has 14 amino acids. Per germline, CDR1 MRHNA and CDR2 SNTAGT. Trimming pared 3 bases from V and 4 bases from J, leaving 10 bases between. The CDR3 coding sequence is TGTGCCAGCAGTGAGCAAGGACTAAATCAGCCCCAGCATTTT. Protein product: CASSEQGLNQPQHF.

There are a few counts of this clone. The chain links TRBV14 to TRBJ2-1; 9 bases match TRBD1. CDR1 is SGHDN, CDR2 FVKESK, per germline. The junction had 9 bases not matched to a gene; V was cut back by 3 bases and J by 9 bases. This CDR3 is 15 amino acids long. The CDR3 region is CASSQLTGGRSEQFF. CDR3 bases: TGTGCCAGCAGCCAGTTGACAGGGGGAAGGAGTGAGCAGTTCTTC.

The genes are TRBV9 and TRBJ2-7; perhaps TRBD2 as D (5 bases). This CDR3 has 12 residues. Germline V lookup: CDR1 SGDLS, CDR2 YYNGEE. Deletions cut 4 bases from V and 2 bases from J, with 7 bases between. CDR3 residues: CASSPGAYEQYF. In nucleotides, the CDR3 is TGTGCCAGCAGCCCCGGGGCCTACGAGCAGTACTTC.

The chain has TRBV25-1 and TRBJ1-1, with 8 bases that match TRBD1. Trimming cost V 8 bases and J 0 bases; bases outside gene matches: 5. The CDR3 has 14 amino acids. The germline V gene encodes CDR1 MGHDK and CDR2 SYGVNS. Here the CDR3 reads CASRDRSLNTEAFF. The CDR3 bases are TGTGCCAGCCGGGACAGGTCGTTGAACACTGAAGCTTTCTTT.

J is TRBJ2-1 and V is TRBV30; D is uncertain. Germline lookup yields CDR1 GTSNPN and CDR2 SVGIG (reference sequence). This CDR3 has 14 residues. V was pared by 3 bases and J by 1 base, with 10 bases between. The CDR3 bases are TGTGCCTGGAGAGACCTCGGGTCCTACAATGAGCAGTTCTTC. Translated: CAWRDLGSYNEQFF.